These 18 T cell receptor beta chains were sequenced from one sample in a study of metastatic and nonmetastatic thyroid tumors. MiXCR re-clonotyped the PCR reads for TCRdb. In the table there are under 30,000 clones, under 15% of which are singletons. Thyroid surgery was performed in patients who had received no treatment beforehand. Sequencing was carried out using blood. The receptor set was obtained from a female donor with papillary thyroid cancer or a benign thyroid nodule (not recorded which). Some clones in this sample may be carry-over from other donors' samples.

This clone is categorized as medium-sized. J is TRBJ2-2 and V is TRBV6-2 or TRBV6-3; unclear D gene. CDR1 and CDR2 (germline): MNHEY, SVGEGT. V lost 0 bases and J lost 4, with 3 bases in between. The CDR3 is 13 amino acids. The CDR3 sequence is CASSYSSTGELFF. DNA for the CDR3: TGTGCCAGCAGTTACTCTAGCACCGGGGAGCTGTTTTTT.

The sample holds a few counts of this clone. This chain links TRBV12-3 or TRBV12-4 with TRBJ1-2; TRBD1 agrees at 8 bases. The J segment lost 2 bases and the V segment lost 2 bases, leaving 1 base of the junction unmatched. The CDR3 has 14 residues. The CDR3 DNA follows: TGTGCCAGCAGTTTAACAGGGGGAAACTATGGCTACACCTTC. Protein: CASSLTGGNYGYTF.

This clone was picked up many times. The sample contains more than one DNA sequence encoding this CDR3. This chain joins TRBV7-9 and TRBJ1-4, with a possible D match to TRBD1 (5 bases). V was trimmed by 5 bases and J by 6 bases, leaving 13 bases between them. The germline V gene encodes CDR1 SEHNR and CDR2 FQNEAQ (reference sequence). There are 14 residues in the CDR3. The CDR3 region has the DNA TGTGCCAGCAGCCGGGGACGGCTTGATGAAAAACTGTTTTTT. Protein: CASSRGRLDEKLFF. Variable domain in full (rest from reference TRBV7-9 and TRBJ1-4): DTGVSQNPRHKITKRGQNVTFRCDPISEHNRLYWYRQTLGQGPEFLTYFQNEAQLEKSRLLSDRFSAERPKGSFSTLEIQRTEQGDSAMYLCASSRGRLDEKLFFGSGTQLSVL.

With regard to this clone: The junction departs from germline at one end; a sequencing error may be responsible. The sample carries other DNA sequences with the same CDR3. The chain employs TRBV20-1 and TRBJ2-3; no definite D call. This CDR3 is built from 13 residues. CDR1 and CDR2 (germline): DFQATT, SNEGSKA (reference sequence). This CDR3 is CSASPAGADTQYF. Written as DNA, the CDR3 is TGCAGTGCTAGCCCCGCTGGAGCAGATACTCAGTATTTT.

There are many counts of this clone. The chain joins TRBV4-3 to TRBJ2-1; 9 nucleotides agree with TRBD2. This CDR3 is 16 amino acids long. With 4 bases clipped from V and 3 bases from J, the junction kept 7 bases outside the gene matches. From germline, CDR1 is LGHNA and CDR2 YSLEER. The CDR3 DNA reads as TGCGCCAGCAGCCGACAAAGCGGGAGGATCTACAATGAGCAGTTCTTC. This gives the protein CASSRQSGRIYNEQFF.

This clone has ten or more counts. CDR3 residues: CATSDLVGYEQFF. As DNA, the CDR3 is TGTGCCACCAGTGATTTAGTAGGGTATGAGCAGTTCTTC. The rearrangement uses TRBV24-1 and TRBJ2-1; D call uncertain. V lost 1 base and J 8 bases, leaving 8 bases between the germline ends. Germline CDR1 reads KGHDR; CDR2 reads SFDVKD. There are 13 residues in the CDR3.

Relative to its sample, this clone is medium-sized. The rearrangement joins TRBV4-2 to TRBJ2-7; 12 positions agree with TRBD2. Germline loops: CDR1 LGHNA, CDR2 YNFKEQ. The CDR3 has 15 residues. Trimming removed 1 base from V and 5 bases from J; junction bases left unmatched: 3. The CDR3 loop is CASSQVASGRDEQYF. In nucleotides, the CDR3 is TGTGCCAGCAGCCAAGTCGCTAGCGGGAGGGACGAGCAGTACTTC.

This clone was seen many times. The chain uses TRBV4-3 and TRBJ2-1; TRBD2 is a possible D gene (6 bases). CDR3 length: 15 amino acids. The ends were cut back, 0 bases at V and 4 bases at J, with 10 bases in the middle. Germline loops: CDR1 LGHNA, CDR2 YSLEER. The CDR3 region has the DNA TGCGCCAGCAGCCAAGATCGGGAGCTTTACAATGAGCAGTTCTTC. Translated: CASSQDRELYNEQFF.

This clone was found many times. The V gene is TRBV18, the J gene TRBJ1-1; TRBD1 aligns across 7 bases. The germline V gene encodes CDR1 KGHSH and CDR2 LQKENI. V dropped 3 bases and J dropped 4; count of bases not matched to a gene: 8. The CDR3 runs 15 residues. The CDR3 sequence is CASSPSLTGITEAFF. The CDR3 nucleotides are TGTGCCAGCTCACCCTCTCTGACAGGGATCACTGAAGCTTTCTTT.

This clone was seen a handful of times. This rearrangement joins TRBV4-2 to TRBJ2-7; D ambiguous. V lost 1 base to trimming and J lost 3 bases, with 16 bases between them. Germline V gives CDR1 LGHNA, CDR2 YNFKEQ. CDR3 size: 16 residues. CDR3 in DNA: TGTGCCAGCAGCCAAGTGTCATGGAAGGGAAGCTACGAGCAGTACTTC. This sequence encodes CASSQVSWKGSYEQYF.

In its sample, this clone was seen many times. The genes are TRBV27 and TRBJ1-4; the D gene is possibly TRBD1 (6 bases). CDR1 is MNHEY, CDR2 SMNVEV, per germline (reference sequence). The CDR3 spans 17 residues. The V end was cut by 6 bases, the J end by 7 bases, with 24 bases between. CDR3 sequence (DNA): TGTGCCAGCAGACAATACGGACAGTATAATGGAGGTGAAAAACTGTTTTTT. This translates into CASRQYGQYNGGEKLFF.

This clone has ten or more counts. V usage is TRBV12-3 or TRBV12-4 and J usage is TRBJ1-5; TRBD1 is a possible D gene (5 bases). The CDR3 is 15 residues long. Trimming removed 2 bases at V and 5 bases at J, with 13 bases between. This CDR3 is CASSLQAEGYQPQHF. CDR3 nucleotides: TGTGCCAGCAGTTTACAGGCTGAGGGGTATCAGCCCCAGCATTTT.

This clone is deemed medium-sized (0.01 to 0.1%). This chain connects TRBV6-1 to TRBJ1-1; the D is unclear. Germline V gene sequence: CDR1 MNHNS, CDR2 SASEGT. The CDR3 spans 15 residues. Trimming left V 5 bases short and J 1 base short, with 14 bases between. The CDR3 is CASSFDGRQNTEAFF. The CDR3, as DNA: TGTGCCAGCAGTTTTGATGGGAGGCAGAACACTGAAGCTTTCTTT.

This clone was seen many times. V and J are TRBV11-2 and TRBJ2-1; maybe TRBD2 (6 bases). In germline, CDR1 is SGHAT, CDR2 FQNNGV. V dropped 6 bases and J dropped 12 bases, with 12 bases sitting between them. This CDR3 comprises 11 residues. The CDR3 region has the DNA TGTGCCAGCAGATTGACCGGGGGGCAGTTCTTC. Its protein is CASRLTGGQFF. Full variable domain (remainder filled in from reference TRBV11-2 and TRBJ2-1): EAGVAQSPRYKIIEKRQSVAFWCNPISGHATLYWYQQILGQGPKLLIQFQNNGVVDDSQLPKDRFSAERLKGVDSTLKIQPAKLEDSAVYLCASRLTGGQFFGPGTRLTVL.

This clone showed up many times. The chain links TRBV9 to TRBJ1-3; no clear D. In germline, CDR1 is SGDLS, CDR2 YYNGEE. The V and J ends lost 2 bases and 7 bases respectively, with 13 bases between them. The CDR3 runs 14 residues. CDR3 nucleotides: TGTGCCAGCAGCGTGGTCTCAGGCGGCAACACCATATATTTT. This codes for CASSVVSGGNTIYF.

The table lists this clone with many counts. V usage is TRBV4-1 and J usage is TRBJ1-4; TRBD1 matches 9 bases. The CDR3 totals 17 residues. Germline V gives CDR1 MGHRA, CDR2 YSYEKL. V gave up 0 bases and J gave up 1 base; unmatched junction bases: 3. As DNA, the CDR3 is TGCGCCAGCAGCCAAGAAATGGACAGGGGAACTAATGAAAAACTGTTTTTT. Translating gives CASSQEMDRGTNEKLFF.

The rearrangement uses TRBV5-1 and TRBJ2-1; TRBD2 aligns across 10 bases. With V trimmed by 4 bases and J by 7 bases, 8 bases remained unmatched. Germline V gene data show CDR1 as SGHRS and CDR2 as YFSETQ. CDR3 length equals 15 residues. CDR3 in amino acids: CASSRSGRAGNEQFF. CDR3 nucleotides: TGCGCCAGCAGCCGAAGCGGGAGGGCCGGGAATGAGCAGTTCTTC.

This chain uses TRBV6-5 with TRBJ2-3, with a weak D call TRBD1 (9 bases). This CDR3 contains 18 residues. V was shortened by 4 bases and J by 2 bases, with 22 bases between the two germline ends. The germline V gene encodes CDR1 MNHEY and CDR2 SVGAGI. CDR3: CASSSRGGGQGLTDTQYF. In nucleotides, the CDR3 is TGTGCCAGCAGTTCCCGGGGGGGTGGACAGGGGCTCACAGATACGCAGTATTTT.